This TCR beta chain was recovered during a study of blood T cells in healthy people across ages. Study results and caveats: CMV status of donors was unknown, possibly confounding expanded clonotype changes. Estimated diversity, derived from one million T cells, was regarded as an underestimate.

A word on this clonotype: Antigen: not known.

Through a sample-barcoded 5' primer and a J-beta primer mix, a second PCR was run for roughly 7 to 11 cycles. A minimum of 2.5 million CDR3-containing paired-end reads was obtained for each sample. TCRdb fed the 5' RACE reads into MiXCR, producing one record per CDR3 protein. The sample consists of roughly 930,000 distinct CDR3 sequences, under 50% of them appearing once. Trimming left V 5 bases short and J 6 bases short, with 11 bases between. CDR3 length equals 12 residues. Germline CDR1 SEHNR, CDR2 FQNEAQ (reference sequence). The chain uses TRBV7-9 and TRBJ2-7, with D possibly matching TRBD1 (5 bases). The sequence was collected from a young man in good health. The sequenced sample consisted of blood. The DNA of the CDR3 is TGTGCCAGCAGCATAACAGGAGCCGAGCAGTACTTC. Translation: CASSITGAEQYF.